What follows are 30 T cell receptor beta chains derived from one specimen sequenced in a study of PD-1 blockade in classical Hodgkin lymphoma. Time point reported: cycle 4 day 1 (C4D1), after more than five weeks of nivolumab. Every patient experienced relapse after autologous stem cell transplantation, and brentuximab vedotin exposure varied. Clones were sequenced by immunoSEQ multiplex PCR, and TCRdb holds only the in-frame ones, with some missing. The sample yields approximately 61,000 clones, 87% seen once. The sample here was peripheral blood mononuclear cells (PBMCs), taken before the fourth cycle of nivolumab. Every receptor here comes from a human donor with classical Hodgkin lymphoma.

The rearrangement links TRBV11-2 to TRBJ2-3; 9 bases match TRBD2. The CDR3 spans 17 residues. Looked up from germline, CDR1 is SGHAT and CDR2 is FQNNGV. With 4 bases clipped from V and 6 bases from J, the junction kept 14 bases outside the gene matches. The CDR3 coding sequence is TGTGCCAGCAGCTCCCCCACGGGACTAGCTCTCGGGGATACGCAGTATTTT. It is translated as CASSSPTGLALGDTQYF.

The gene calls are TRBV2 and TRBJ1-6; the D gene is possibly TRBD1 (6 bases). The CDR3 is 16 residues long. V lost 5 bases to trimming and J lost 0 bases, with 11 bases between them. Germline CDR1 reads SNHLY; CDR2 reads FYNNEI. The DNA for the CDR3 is TGTGCCAGCAGTCCCAGGGGCCCCTCCTATAATTCACCCCTCCACTTT. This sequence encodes CASSPRGPSYNSPLHF.

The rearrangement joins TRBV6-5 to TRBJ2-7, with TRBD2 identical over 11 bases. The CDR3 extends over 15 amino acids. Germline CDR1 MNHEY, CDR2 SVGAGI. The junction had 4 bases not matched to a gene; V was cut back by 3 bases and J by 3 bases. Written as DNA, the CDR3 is TGTGCCAGCAGTTATAGAGGGACTAGCGGCTACGAGCAGTACTTC. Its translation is CASSYRGTSGYEQYF.

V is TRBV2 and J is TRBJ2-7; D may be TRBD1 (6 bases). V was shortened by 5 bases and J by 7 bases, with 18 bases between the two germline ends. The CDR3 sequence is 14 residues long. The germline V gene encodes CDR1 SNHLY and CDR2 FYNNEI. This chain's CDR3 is CASSLTGTPQEQYF. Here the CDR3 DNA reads TGTGCCAGCAGTCTAACCGGGACACCTCAAGAGCAGTACTTC.

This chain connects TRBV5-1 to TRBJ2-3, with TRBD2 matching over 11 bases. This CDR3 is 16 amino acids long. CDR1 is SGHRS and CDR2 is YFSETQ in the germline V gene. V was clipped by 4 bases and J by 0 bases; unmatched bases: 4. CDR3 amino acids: CASSKGLAASTDTQYF. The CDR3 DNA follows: TGCGCCAGCAGCAAGGGACTAGCGGCAAGCACAGATACGCAGTATTTT.

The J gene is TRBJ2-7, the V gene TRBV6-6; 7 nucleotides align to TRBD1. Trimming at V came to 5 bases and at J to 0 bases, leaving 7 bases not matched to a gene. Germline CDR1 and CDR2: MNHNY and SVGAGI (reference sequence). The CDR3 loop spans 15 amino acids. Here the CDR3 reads CASSLGGQSSYEQYF. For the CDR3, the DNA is TGTGCCAGCAGTCTAGGGGGCCAGAGCTCCTACGAGCAGTACTTC.

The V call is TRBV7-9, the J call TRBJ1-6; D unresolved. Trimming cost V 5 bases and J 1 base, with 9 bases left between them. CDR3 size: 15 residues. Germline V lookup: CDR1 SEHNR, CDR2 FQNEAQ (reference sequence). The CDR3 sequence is CASSRVESYNSPLHF. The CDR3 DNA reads TGTGCCAGCAGCAGAGTCGAATCCTATAATTCACCCCTCCACTTT.

CDR3 protein: CASSLGGTGEGEQFF. CDR3 sequence (DNA): TGTGCCAGTAGTCTCGGGGGGACAGGGGAAGGGGAGCAGTTCTTC. The chain is built from TRBV19 and TRBJ2-1, with 10 bases that match TRBD1. CDR1 is LNHDA and CDR2 is SQIVND in the germline V gene (reference sequence). V was clipped by 5 bases and J by 10 bases; unmatched bases: 11. The CDR3 has 15 amino acids.

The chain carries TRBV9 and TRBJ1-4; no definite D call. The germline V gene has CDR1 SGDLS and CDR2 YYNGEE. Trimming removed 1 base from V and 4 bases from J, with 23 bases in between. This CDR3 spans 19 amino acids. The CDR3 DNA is TGTGCCAGCAGCGTACTATGGCCGGGAGGACCCCCTTATAATGAAAAACTGTTTTTT. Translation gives CASSVLWPGGPPYNEKLFF.

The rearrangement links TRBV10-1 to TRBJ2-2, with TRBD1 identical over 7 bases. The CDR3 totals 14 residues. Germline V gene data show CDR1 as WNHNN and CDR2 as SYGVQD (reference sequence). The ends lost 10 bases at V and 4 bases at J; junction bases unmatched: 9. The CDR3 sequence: CATSDRDFTGELFF. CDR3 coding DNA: TGCGCCACCAGCGACAGGGATTTCACCGGGGAGCTGTTTTTT.

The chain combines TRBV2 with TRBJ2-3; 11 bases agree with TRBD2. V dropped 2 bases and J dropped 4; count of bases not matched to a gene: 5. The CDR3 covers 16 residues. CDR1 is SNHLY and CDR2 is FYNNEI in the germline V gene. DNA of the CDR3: TGTGCCAGCAGTGAACTACTAGCGGGGGCGTCAGATACGCAGTATTTT. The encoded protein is CASSELLAGASDTQYF. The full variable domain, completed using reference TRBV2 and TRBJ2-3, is EPEVTQTPSHQVTQMGQEVILRCVPISNHLYFYWYRQILGQKVEFLVSFYNNEISEKSEIFDDQFSVERPDGSNFTLKIRSTKLEDSAMYFCASSELLAGASDTQYFGPGTRLTVL.

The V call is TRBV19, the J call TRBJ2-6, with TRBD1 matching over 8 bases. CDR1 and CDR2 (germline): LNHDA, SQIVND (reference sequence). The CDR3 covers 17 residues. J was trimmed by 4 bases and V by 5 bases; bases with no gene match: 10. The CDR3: CASSAQGAMWGANVLTF. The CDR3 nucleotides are TGTGCCAGTAGTGCTCAGGGGGCCATGTGGGGGGCCAACGTCCTGACTTTC.

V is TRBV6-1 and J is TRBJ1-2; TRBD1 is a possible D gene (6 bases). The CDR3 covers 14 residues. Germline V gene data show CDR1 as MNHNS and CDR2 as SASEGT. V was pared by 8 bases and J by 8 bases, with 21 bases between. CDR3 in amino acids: CASRPGAGVYGYTF. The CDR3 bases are TGTGCCAGCCGGCCAGGGGCCGGGGTTTACGGCTACACCTTC.

Here the CDR3 reads CASSLVGDTEAFF. DNA for the CDR3: TGTGCCAGCAGCTTAGTCGGAGACACTGAAGCTTTCTTT. The gene calls are TRBV11-2 and TRBJ1-1; D is unresolved. The CDR3 is made up of 13 amino acids. CDR1 is SGHAT and CDR2 is FQNNGV in the germline V gene. V shed 1 base and J shed 3 bases, with 6 bases lying between them.

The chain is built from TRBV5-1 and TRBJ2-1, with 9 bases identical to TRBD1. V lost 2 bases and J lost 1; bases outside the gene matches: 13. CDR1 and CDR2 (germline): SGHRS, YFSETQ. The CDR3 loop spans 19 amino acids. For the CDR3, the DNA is TGCGCCAGCAGCTTAGGACAGGGGCCCCCGGATGGGTCCTACAATGAGCAGTTCTTC. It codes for CASSLGQGPPDGSYNEQFF. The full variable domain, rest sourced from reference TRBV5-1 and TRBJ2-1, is KAGVTQTPRYLIKTRGQQVTLSCSPISGHRSVSWYQQTPGQGLQFLFEYFSETQRNKGNFPGRFSGRQFSNSRSEMNVSTLELGDSALYLCASSLGQGPPDGSYNEQFFGPGTRLTVL.

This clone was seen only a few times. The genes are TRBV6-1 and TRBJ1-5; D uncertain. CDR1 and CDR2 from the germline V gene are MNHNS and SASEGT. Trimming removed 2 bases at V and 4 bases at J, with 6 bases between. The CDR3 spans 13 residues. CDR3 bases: TGTGCCAGCAGTGAAAGGGTGAATCAGCCCCAGCATTTT. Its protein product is CASSERVNQPQHF.

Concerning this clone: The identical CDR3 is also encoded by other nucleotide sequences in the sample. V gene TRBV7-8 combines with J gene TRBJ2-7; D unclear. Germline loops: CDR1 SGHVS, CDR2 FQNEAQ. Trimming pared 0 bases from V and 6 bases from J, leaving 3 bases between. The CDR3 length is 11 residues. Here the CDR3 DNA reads TGTGCCAGCAGCTTAGCAGGCGAGCAGTACTTC. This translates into CASSLAGEQYF.

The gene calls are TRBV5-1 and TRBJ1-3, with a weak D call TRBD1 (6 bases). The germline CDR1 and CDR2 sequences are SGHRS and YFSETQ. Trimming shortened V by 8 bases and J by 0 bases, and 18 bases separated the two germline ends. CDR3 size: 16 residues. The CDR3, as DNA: TGCGCCAGTTCCACCGAGGGGGATAACTCTGGAAACACCATATATTTT. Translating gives CASSTEGDNSGNTIYF.

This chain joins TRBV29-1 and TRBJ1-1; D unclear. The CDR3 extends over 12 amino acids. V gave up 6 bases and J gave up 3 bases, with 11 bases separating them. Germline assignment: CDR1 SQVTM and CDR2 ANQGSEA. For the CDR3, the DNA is TGCAGCGTCCGGACCTCGGACACTGAAGCTTTCTTT. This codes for CSVRTSDTEAFF.

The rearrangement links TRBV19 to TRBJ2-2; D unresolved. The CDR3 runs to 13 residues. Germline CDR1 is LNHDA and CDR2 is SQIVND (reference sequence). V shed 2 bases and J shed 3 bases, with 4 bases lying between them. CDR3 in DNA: TGTGCCAGTAGTATAACGGACACCGGGGAGCTGTTTTTT. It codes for CASSITDTGELFF.

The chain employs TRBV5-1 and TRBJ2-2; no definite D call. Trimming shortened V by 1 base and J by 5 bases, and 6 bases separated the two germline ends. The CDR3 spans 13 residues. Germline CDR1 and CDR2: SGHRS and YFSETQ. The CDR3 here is CASSLKGTGELFF. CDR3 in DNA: TGCGCCAGCAGCTTGAAAGGTACCGGGGAGCTGTTTTTT.

The CDR3 sequence is CASSLEGGRGYTF. In nucleotides, the CDR3 is TGTGCCAGCAGCTTAGAAGGGGGCCGTGGCTACACCTTC. The rearrangement links TRBV7-9 to TRBJ1-2; 7 bases line up with TRBD1. After removal of 1 base from V and 7 bases from J, the junction contained 3 bases not matched to a gene. The CDR3 has 13 residues. Looked up from germline, CDR1 is SEHNR and CDR2 is FQNEAQ (reference sequence). The variable domain in full, completed from reference TRBV7-9 and TRBJ1-2, reads DTGVSQNPRHKITKRGQNVTFRCDPISEHNRLYWYRQTLGQGPEFLTYFQNEAQLEKSRLLSDRFSAERPKGSFSTLEIQRTEQGDSAMYLCASSLEGGRGYTFGSGTRLTVV.

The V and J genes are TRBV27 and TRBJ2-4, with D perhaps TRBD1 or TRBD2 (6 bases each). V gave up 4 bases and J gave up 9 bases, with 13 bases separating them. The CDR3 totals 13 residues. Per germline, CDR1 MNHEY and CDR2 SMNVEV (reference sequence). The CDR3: CASSSTGGGIQYF. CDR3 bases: TGTGCCAGCAGTTCGACAGGAGGGGGCATTCAGTACTTC.

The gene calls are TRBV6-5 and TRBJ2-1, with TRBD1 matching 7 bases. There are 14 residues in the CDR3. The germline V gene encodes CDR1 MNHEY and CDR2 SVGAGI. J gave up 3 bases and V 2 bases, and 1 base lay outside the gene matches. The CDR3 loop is CASSYDRVYNEQFF. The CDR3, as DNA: TGTGCCAGCAGTTACGACAGGGTCTACAATGAGCAGTTCTTC.

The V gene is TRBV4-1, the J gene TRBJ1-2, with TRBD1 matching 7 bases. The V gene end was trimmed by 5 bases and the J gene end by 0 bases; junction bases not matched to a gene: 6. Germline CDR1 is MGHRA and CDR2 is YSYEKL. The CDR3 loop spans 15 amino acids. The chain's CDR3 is CASSEHRGPNYGYTF. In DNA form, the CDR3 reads TGCGCCAGCAGCGAACACAGGGGACCTAACTATGGCTACACCTTC.

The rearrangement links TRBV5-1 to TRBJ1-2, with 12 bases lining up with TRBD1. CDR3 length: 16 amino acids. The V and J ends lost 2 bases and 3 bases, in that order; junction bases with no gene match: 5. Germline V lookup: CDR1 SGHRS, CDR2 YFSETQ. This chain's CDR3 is CASSLTGTGGDYGYTF. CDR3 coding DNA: TGCGCCAGCAGCTTAACCGGGACAGGGGGCGACTATGGCTACACCTTC.

The CDR3 is CAISESDGSNQPQHF. In DNA form, the CDR3 reads TGTGCCATCAGTGAGTCGGACGGGAGCAATCAGCCCCAGCATTTT. This chain links TRBV10-3 with TRBJ1-5; D unresolved. CDR1 is ENHRY, CDR2 SYGVKD, per germline. Trimming took 0 bases from V and 1 from J, leaving 7 bases between them. There are 15 residues in the CDR3.

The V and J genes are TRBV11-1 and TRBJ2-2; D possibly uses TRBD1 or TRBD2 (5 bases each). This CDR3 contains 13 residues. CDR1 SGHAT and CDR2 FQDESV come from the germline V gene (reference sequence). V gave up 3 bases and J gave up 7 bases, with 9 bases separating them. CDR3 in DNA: TGTGCCAGCAGCTTGGGACGGGTCGGGGAGCTGTTTTTT. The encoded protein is CASSLGRVGELFF.

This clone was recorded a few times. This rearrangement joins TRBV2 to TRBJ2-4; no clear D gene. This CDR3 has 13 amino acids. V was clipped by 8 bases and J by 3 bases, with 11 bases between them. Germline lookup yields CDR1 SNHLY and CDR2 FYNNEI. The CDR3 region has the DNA TGTGCCAGCGAGCCCCCCTTCAAAAACATTCAGTACTTC. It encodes CASEPPFKNIQYF. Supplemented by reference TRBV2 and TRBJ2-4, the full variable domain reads EPEVTQTPSHQVTQMGQEVILRCVPISNHLYFYWYRQILGQKVEFLVSFYNNEISEKSEIFDDQFSVERPDGSNFTLKIRSTKLEDSAMYFCASEPPFKNIQYFGAGTRLSVL.

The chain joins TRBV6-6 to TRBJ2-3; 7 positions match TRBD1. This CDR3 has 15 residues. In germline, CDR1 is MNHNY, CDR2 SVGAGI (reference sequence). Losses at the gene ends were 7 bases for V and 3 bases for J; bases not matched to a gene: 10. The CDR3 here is CASTDRVAVTDTQYF. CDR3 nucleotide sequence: TGTGCCAGCACCGACAGGGTGGCGGTAACAGATACGCAGTATTTT.